These T cell receptor beta chains were read from a single sample in a study of regulatory T cells in long-lasting Graves disease. Via MiXCR, TCRdb re-called the multiplex PCR reads, giving one row per CDR3 protein. Of around 250,000 distinct CDR3 sequences listed, 15% to 20% are singletons. In addition, the sample was reused for a study of T cells in Graves' hyperthyroidism and ophthalmopathy.

Sequences were derived from peripheral blood mononuclear cells (PBMCs), sampled at new diagnosis, from a patient treated with antithyroid drugs. The receptors originated from a woman aged 25 to 39 with Graves disease. Both conserved end residues are part of each CDR3. D genes are given only for firm matches. A clone size is listed for some rows: how often the clone was seen (once, few, many), or a class if it is expanded.

clone size	J gene	V gene	D gene	CDR3 DNA	CDR3 protein
-	TRBJ1-3	TRBV30	-	TGTGCCTGGAGTAGGTTCTCTGGAAACACCATATATTTT	CAWSRFSGNTIYF
many	TRBJ1-1	TRBV5-1	TRBD1	TGCGCCAGCAGCTTGGGTAGGACAGGGACGAACACTGAAGCTTTCTTT	CASSLGRTGTNTEAFF
-	TRBJ2-1	TRBV24-1	-	TGTGCCACCAGTCCGGGCAGGGCAGGCTCCTACAATGAGCAGTTCTTC	CATSPGRAGSYNEQFF
many	TRBJ1-2	TRBV3-1	TRBD1	TGTGCCAGCAGCCATCGTGCCGGGACAGTGGGTGATGGCTACACCTTC	CASSHRAGTVGDGYTF
many	TRBJ1-4	TRBV20-1	-	TGCAGTGTGCGATTTTCTAATGAAAAACTGTTTTTT	CSVRFSNEKLFF
-	TRBJ2-7	TRBV7-2	TRBD2	TGTGCCAGCAGTCTGGACAAGCGGGGGGGGATGCTACACTTC	CASSLDKRGGMLHF
many	TRBJ2-3	TRBV6-1	-	TGTGCCAGCAGCCTTAGCCGGGCCCAAGATACGCAGTATTTT	CASSLSRAQDTQYF
many	TRBJ1-6	TRBV3-1	-	TGTGCCAGCATCCAGGACTATAATTCACCCCTCCACTTT	CASIQDYNSPLHF
many	TRBJ1-2	TRBV20-1	TRBD1	TGCGTTTACGGACAGGACTATGGCTACACCTTC	CVYGQDYGYTF
many	TRBJ1-1	TRBV6-1	-	TGTGCCAGCACCCGCAACCTGGACCTGTCCACTGAAGCTTTCTTT	CASTRNLDLSTEAFF
many	TRBJ2-6	TRBV25-1	-	TGTGCCAGCAGTGACCAGGAGCCGATCTCTGGGGCCAACGTCCTGACTTTC	CASSDQEPISGANVLTF
few	TRBJ1-3	TRBV9	-	TGTGCCAGCAGCGTAGTAGGGGGAGGGGGGTCTGGAAACACCATATATTTT	CASSVVGGGGSGNTIYF
many	TRBJ2-7	TRBV12-3/TRBV12-4	-	TGTGCCAGCAGTTATAACAGACACGAGCAGTACTTC	CASSYNRHEQYF
few	TRBJ2-1	TRBV6-1	TRBD2	TGTGCCAGCGCTCGGACTAGCGGATACAATGAGGAGTTCTTC	CASARTSGYNEEFF
few	TRBJ2-5	TRBV6-4	-	TGTGCCAGCAGTGACGGGGGGACCCAGTACTTC	CASSDGGTQYF
many	TRBJ1-5	TRBV2	-	TGTGCCAGCAGCGCCTTCAGGGGAAGTGGCAATCAGCCCCAGCATTTT	CASSAFRGSGNQPQHF
many	TRBJ2-1	TRBV18	TRBD2	TGTGCCAGCTCACCACCGAGTTGGGGGGGTGGTGAGCAGTTCTTC	CASSPPSWGGGEQFF
many	TRBJ1-6	TRBV3-1	-	TGTGCCAGCAGCCAAGGGGCAGGAGAGCATAATTCACCCCTCCACTTT	CASSQGAGEHNSPLHF
-	TRBJ2-3	TRBV6-1	-	TGTGCCAGCGGTGAGGAGGGGGACTCGAATACGCAGTATTTT	CASGEEGDSNTQYF
many	TRBJ2-5	TRBV18	-	TGTGCCAGCTCACCATCGACCCCGGGAGAGACCCAGTACTTC	CASSPSTPGETQYF
many	TRBJ2-7	TRBV18	-	TGTGCCAGCTCACCATCAAAAAGGGCCGTCTCCTACGAGCAGTACTTC	CASSPSKRAVSYEQYF
many	TRBJ1-5	TRBV12-3/TRBV12-4	-	TGTGCCAGCAGTAACTCGGTGGGCGTCCAGCCCCAGCATTTT	CASSNSVGVQPQHF
many	TRBJ2-1	TRBV6-2/TRBV6-3	-	TGTGCCAGCAGTTACGGGCTGTTGAATGAGCAGTTCTTC	CASSYGLLNEQFF
many	TRBJ2-2	TRBV5-1	-	TGCGCCAGCAGCTTGATTGCGGCGGCGGGACCTAGGGAGCTGTTTTTT	CASSLIAAAGPRELFF
-	TRBJ1-2	TRBV5-1	-	TGCGCCAGCAGTTATCAGGGGAGTGGCGATGGCTACACCTTC	CASSYQGSGDGYTF
few	TRBJ1-2	TRBV19	-	TGTGCCAGCTGGAGTTATGGCTACACCTTC	CASWSYGYTF
-	TRBJ2-5	TRBV6-2/TRBV6-3	-	TGTGCCAGCAGGGTTTCCGGGGGTTTTAGAGAGACCCAGTACTTC	CASRVSGGFRETQYF
-	TRBJ2-1	TRBV19	TRBD2	TGTGCCAGTAGTATCGGGGGCGGGAGGTTTGAGCAGTTCTTC	CASSIGGGRFEQFF
once	TRBJ1-1	TRBV3-1	-	TGTGCCAGCAGCCTCCCCCACACCACTGAAGCTTTCTTT	CASSLPHTTEAFF
many	TRBJ2-2	TRBV12-3/TRBV12-4	TRBD2	TGTGCCAGCAGTCCCTCTAGCGGGAGGGCAAACGGGGAGCTGTTTTTT	CASSPSSGRANGELFF
many	TRBJ2-7	TRBV5-6	-	TGTGCCAGCAGCTTGTGGCACGGCGGGCGGACCTACGAGCAGTACTTC	CASSLWHGGRTYEQYF
many	TRBJ2-5	TRBV5-1	-	TGCGCCAGCAGCTTCGGAGGTCAGGGAGCTCGCGAGACCCAGTACTTC	CASSFGGQGARETQYF
-	TRBJ1-6	TRBV20-1	TRBD1	TGCAGTGAGATCGGACAGGGGGATTCACCCCTCCACTTT	CSEIGQGDSPLHF
many	TRBJ2-7	TRBV29-1	TRBD1	TGCAGCGTTCCGACAGGGCCCTACGAGCAGTACTTC	CSVPTGPYEQYF
many	TRBJ1-5	TRBV7-9	-	TGTGCCAGCAGCTTAGACCCCATGGGGCCCCAGCATTTT	CASSLDPMGPQHF
-	TRBJ2-7	TRBV10-2	-	TGCGCCAGCAGTGATCCAGGGGACTACGAGCAGTACTTC	CASSDPGDYEQYF
once	TRBJ2-7	TRBV24-1	-	TGTGCCACCAGTGATTGTTCGCGGGCCAACAGGGCAAGCTCCTACGAGCAGTACTTC	CATSDCSRANRASSYEQYF
many	TRBJ2-7	TRBV5-5	TRBD1	TGTGCCAGCAGCCCTACGACAGGGGGCCGCGCCGAGCAGTACTTC	CASSPTTGGRAEQYF
many	TRBJ1-1	TRBV14	-	TGTGCCAGCAGCCAAGTACTACGAGGGGCATTCACTGAAGCTTTCTTT	CASSQVLRGAFTEAFF
many	TRBJ1-1	TRBV5-1	-	TGTGCCAGCAGCTGGCCCGGGGGCCCCCTTAACACTGAAGCTTTCTTT	CASSWPGGPLNTEAFF
many	TRBJ1-6	TRBV5-1	-	TGCGCCAGCACCCCAGACGGAGGTTATTCACCCCTCCACTTT	CASTPDGGYSPLHF
-	TRBJ2-1	TRBV11-2	TRBD2	TGTGCCAGCAGCTTGGGCGGGGCGTTCGGGGGGGAGCAGTTCTTC	CASSLGGAFGGEQFF